One and the same sample provided the 8 T cell receptor beta chains below, sequenced in a study of blood T cell repertoires in COVID-19. Only in-frame clones appear in the TCRdb table, and some are missing; sequencing was by immunoSEQ multiplex PCR. The sample lists over 200,000 clones, 81% occurring once. The sample comprised PBMCs or T cells enriched from blood (not recorded which). The receptors originated from a man between 35 and 55 years old who had recovered from COVID-19.

In this sample, this clone turned up a few times. This sequence joins TRBV9 and TRBJ2-1; no reliable D call. Trimming shortened V by 2 bases and J by 10 bases, and 13 bases separated the two germline ends. The germline V gene encodes CDR1 SGDLS and CDR2 YYNGEE. The CDR3 spans 13 residues. CDR3 DNA sequence: TGTGCCAGCAGCGTTTTACCCAGTAACGAGCAGTTCTTC. Amino acid sequence: CASSVLPSNEQFF.

V usage is TRBV3-1 (or the pseudogene TRBV3-2) and J usage is TRBJ2-4, with 7 nucleotides matching TRBD1. The CDR3 extends over 15 amino acids. Per the germline V gene, CDR1 is LGHDT and CDR2 is YNNKEL (reference sequence). V dropped 2 bases and J dropped 1; count of bases not matched to a gene: 2. CDR3 sequence: CASSQRDSAKNIQYF. Written as DNA, the CDR3 is TGTGCCAGCAGCCAACGGGACAGTGCCAAAAACATTCAGTACTTC.

The chain uses TRBV18 and TRBJ1-1, with D perhaps matching TRBD1 (5 bases). The CDR3 sequence is 14 residues long. Germline assignment: CDR1 KGHSH and CDR2 LQKENI. Between the trimmed V and J ends, which lost 0 bases and 4 bases, there was a span of 9 bases. The CDR3 region is CASSPPGGATEAFF. Written as DNA, the CDR3 is TGTGCCAGCTCACCACCAGGTGGGGCCACTGAAGCTTTCTTT. Together with reference TRBV18 and TRBJ1-1, the CDR3 gives the full variable domain: NAGVMQNPRHLVRRRGQEARLRCSPMKGHSHVYWYRQLPEEGLKFMVYLQKENIIDESGMPKERFSAEFPKEGPSILRIQQVVRGDSAAYFCASSPPGGATEAFFGQGTRLTVV.

This clone was picked up one time. This chain connects TRBV2 to TRBJ2-2, with 7 bases lining up with TRBD2. The germline V gene encodes CDR1 SNHLY and CDR2 FYNNEI. CDR3 length: 15 residues. The J segment lost 9 bases and the V segment lost 7 bases, leaving 14 bases of the junction unmatched. The CDR3 DNA reads TGTGCCAGCAAGCCCAGCGGGACTACCCCCCGGGAGCTGTTTTTT. This sequence encodes CASKPSGTTPRELFF.

CDR3 sequence: CASSVEGEQFF. The CDR3 DNA reads TGTGCCAGCAGCGTTGAGGGTGAGCAGTTCTTC. The rearrangement joins TRBV9 to TRBJ2-1; D possibly corresponds to TRBD2 (5 bases). The germline CDR1 and CDR2 sequences are SGDLS and YYNGEE. Trimming took off 2 bases at V and 9 bases at J, with 6 bases between the two ends. CDR3 length equals 11 residues.

The CDR3 DNA follows: TGTGCCAGCAGCGTAGTGGGGGGTCGAGGCACTGAAGCTTTCTTT. Its translation: CASSVVGGRGTEAFF. The chain recombines TRBV9 with TRBJ1-1; the D gene is possibly TRBD1 (5 bases). The CDR3 contains 15 residues. CDR1 SGDLS and CDR2 YYNGEE come from the germline V gene. V was pared by 0 bases and J by 4 bases, with 13 bases between.

J is TRBJ2-2 and V is TRBV30; 7 positions match TRBD2. The CDR3 is made up of 14 amino acids. The V and J ends lost 1 base and 5 bases, in that order; junction bases with no gene match: 4. The V gene's germline CDR1 is GTSNPN and CDR2 SVGIG (reference sequence). The CDR3 loop reads CAWSEGSGTGELFF. The DNA of the CDR3 is TGTGCCTGGAGTGAGGGTAGCGGGACCGGGGAGCTGTTTTTT.

Only one count was recorded for this clone. The chain is built from TRBV12-5 and TRBJ2-6; D unclear. V was trimmed by 0 bases and J by 0 bases, leaving 6 bases between them. The CDR3 runs 16 residues. Germline lookup yields CDR1 LGHNT and CDR2 FRNRAP. The CDR3 here is CASGLVLSSGANVLTF. CDR3 bases: TGTGCTAGTGGTTTGGTACTGTCCTCTGGGGCCAACGTCCTGACTTTC.